One sample yielded the 6 T cell receptor beta chains listed below, sequenced in a study of CD8+ T cells in alopecia areata (dated by TCRdb to 2016 to 2018). Library preparation used the immunoSEQ multiplex PCR assay. RNA was extracted from all samples and reverse transcribed into cDNA as template for TCR sequencing. Imported from immuneACCESS, the table was reduced by TCRdb to in-frame sequences with V and J called. These copies leave out some clones; in studies compared against another copy, an unresolved V gene accounts for under half, and the cause of the remainder is not known. Counted in this sample were some 100,000 clones; roughly 40% of them appeared once. Less than 20% of the sample rests with the top ten. The sample's time point label is to be understood as: less than 30 weeks on oral tofacitinib. Read against the paper, the sample's treatment or condition label means: oral pan-JAK inhibitor, 5-10 mg twice daily.

Sequences were derived from CD8+ T cells sorted from blood, sampled at week 24, from a patient treated with tofacitinib. The source of these receptors is a human donor with alopecia areata.

The chain uses TRBV6-5 and TRBJ2-7, with D perhaps TRBD1 or TRBD2 (5 bases each). Trimming cost V 2 bases and J 0 bases, with 11 bases left between them. The CDR3 extends over 15 amino acids. Looked up from germline, CDR1 is MNHEY and CDR2 is SVGAGI. In nucleotides, the CDR3 is TGTGCCAGCAGTTACGGGGGTGATAGCTCCTACGAGCAGTACTTC. It translates to CASSYGGDSSYEQYF.

This clone was counted a few times. The V call is TRBV29-1, the J call TRBJ1-1; TRBD1 matches at 7 bases. The germline V gene has CDR1 SQVTM and CDR2 ANQGSEA. This CDR3 is 12 amino acids long. J lost 7 bases, V lost 3 bases, and 5 bases had no gene match. The CDR3 region has the DNA TGCAGCGTTGAGTTAGGGGGCGGTGAAGCTTTCTTT. It specifies CSVELGGGEAFF.

This chain links TRBV12-5 with TRBJ2-1; D could derive from TRBD1 or TRBD2 (6 bases each). Looked up from germline, CDR1 is LGHNT and CDR2 is FRNRAP. The CDR3 extends over 12 amino acids. Trimming took 10 bases from V and 10 from J, leaving 17 bases between them. CDR3 amino acids: CATRSGAGEQFF. The CDR3 DNA reads TGTGCTACTCGTTCGGGGGCGGGGGAGCAGTTCTTC.

On this clone: One end of the junction fails to match germline, which may point to a read error. The chain recombines TRBV25-1 with TRBJ2-1; no definite D call. CDR1 is MGHDK, CDR2 SYGVNS, per germline. CDR3 size: 11 residues. DNA for the CDR3: TGTGCCAGCAGTGACCAGGTCGAGCCGTTCTTC. Protein: CASSDQVEPFF.

The chain has TRBV13 and TRBJ2-5; 14 bases match TRBD2. After removal of 5 bases from V and 2 bases from J, the junction contained 10 bases not matched to a gene. The CDR3 is 18 amino acids. Germline V gives CDR1 PRHDT, CDR2 FYEKMQ (reference sequence). The CDR3 sequence: CASSPGGLAGEWQETQYF. In DNA, the CDR3 is TGTGCCAGCAGCCCAGGGGGACTAGCGGGAGAATGGCAAGAGACCCAGTACTTC.

This clone came up a few times. The rearrangement uses TRBV2 and TRBJ1-2; the D is unclear. Trimming pared 5 bases from V and 5 bases from J, leaving 18 bases between. Looked up from germline, CDR1 is SNHLY and CDR2 is FYNNEI. The CDR3 consists of 15 residues. CDR3 in amino acids: CASSKGEVPGYGYTF. The CDR3 coding sequence is TGTGCCAGCAGTAAGGGAGAAGTCCCGGGGTATGGCTACACCTTC.